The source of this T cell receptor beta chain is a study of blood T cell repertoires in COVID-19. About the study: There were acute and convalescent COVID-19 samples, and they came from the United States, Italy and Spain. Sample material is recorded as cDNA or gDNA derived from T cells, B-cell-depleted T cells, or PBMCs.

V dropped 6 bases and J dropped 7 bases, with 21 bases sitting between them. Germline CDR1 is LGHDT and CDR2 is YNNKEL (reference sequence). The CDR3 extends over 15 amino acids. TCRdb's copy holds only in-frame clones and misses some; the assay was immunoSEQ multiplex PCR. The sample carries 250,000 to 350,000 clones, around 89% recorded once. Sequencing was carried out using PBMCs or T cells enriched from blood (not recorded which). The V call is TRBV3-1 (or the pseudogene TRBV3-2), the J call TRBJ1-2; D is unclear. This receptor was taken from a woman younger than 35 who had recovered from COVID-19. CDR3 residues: CASSPSRLSLAGYTF. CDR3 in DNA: TGTGCCAGCAGTCCGTCTCGGTTGTCTCTAGCTGGCTACACCTTC.